This T cell receptor (beta chain) is drawn from a study of CD8 T cells in Susac syndrome. The V gene's germline CDR1 is SQVTM and CDR2 ANQGSEA. The ends lost 4 bases at V and 5 bases at J; junction bases unmatched: 7. The CDR3 is 13 residues long. RNA totalling roughly 0.45 to 1 ug underwent reverse transcription with random hexamers. With immunoSEQ multiplex PCR, TCR beta CDR3 was amplified across 54 Vbeta and 13 Jbeta. TCRdb redid the calling of the immunoSEQ multiplex PCR reads with MiXCR, one entry per CDR3 protein. The sample records approximately 110,000 distinct CDR3 sequences, around 94% being singletons. CD8+ and CD4+ T cells were negatively isolated; TEMRA cells were FACS-enriched.

What was sequenced was CD4+ T cells from PBMCs. The genes are TRBV29-1 and TRBJ1-1; the match to TRBD1 covers 7 bases. This clonotype was obtained from a human donor in good health. The chain's CDR3 is CSVGMTGPTEAFF. The DNA of the CDR3 is TGCAGCGTTGGGATGACAGGGCCGACTGAAGCTTTCTTT.